The 30 T cell receptor beta chains in this list originate from one sample, sequenced in a study of radiation and T cells in renal cell carcinoma. The time point: blood 2 weeks post-SBRT. Treatment denoted: 15 Gy SBRT to primary tumor, nephrectomy 4 weeks later. The method was immunoSEQ multiplex PCR; TCRdb's version includes in-frame clones alone and lacks a portion of them. The sample contains about 130,000 clones, about 88% of which appear only once. Sequenced here: blood, sampled from a patient whose treatment included radiotherapy and nephrectomy. These TCRs come from a woman in her 70s with renal cell carcinoma.

This clone was counted a single time. The V and J genes are TRBV28 and TRBJ1-5; D possibly corresponds to TRBD1 (5 bases). The CDR3 consists of 17 residues. V was pared by 5 bases and J by 4 bases, with 21 bases between. CDR1 is MDHEN and CDR2 is SYDVKM in the germline V gene. The CDR3 region is CASSPHIGQWANQPQHF. DNA for the CDR3: TGTGCCAGCAGTCCACACATCGGACAATGGGCTAATCAGCCCCAGCATTTT.

The V and J genes are TRBV9 and TRBJ2-2; D gene uncertain. The CDR3 is 17 amino acids. Germline V gene lookup returns CDR1 SGDLS and CDR2 YYNGEE. Trimming took off 0 bases at V and 2 bases at J, with 14 bases between the two ends. This CDR3 reads CASSVEPSKANTGELFF. The CDR3 nucleotides are TGTGCCAGCAGCGTAGAACCCTCAAAGGCCAACACCGGGGAGCTGTTTTTT.

This chain links TRBV14 with TRBJ2-1, with a possible D match to TRBD1 (5 bases). Germline V CDR1 and CDR2: SGHDN, FVKESK. The germline V and J ends were trimmed by 2 bases and 4 bases, with 12 bases remaining between them. The CDR3 has 15 residues. The CDR3 region is CASSQQGGIYNEQFF. The CDR3 region has the DNA TGTGCCAGCAGCCAACAGGGCGGAATTTACAATGAGCAGTTCTTC.

The chain's CDR3 is CASSLDPLGEQYF. CDR3 coding DNA: TGTGCCAGCAGCTTGGACCCCCTAGGCGAGCAGTACTTC. The V call is TRBV5-4, the J call TRBJ2-7; D unclear. Trimming took off 0 bases at V and 6 bases at J, with 10 bases between the two ends. The CDR3 consists of 13 residues. Germline V gene lookup returns CDR1 SGHNT and CDR2 YYREEE (reference sequence). The full variable domain, completed using reference TRBV5-4 and TRBJ2-7, is ETGVTQSPTHLIKTRGQQVTLRCSSQSGHNTVSWYQQALGQGPQFIFQYYREEENGRGNFPPRFSGLQFPNYSSELNVNALELDDSALYLCASSLDPLGEQYFGPGTRLTVT.

V gene TRBV7-2 combines with J gene TRBJ1-5; maybe TRBD1 (5 bases). From germline, CDR1 is SGHTA and CDR2 FQGNSA. The CDR3 contains 18 residues. Deletions cut 2 bases from V and 0 bases from J, with 17 bases between. CDR3 nucleotide sequence: TGTGCCAGCAGCTTAAAGGCCGACCAAGGGGTTAGCAATCAGCCCCAGCATTTT. It codes for CASSLKADQGVSNQPQHF.

In its sample, this clone was seen once. This chain links TRBV5-1 with TRBJ1-2; TRBD1 matches 8 bases. The germline V gene encodes CDR1 SGHRS and CDR2 YFSETQ. The ends lost 4 bases at V and 7 bases at J; junction bases unmatched: 15. The CDR3 extends over 16 amino acids. The CDR3 spells CASSIGQGLGMGGYTF. Written as DNA, the CDR3 is TGCGCCAGCAGCATTGGACAGGGACTAGGGATGGGTGGCTACACCTTC.

This clone is a singleton in its sample. The rearrangement joins TRBV2 to TRBJ2-7; D might be TRBD1 (5 bases). With 4 bases removed from V and 6 bases from J, the gap between germline ends came to 16 bases. The V gene's germline CDR1 is SNHLY and CDR2 FYNNEI. The CDR3 has 14 residues. Here the CDR3 DNA reads TGTGCCAGCAGTGGGACCCTTGGTGGGGCCGAGCAGTACTTC. Translating gives CASSGTLGGAEQYF.

In its sample, this clone was seen once. The CDR3: CASSLRQGATMNTEAFF. In DNA, the CDR3 is TGTGCCAGCAGCTTACGACAGGGCGCGACAATGAACACTGAAGCTTTCTTT. The rearrangement joins TRBV11-3 to TRBJ1-1, with TRBD1 matching 7 bases. Germline values: CDR1 SGHNT, CDR2 YENEEA. The CDR3 has 17 amino acids. J was trimmed by 0 bases and V by 2 bases; bases with no gene match: 9.

The count of this clone is one. The V and J genes are TRBV19 and TRBJ1-5, with 8 bases identical to TRBD1. Germline assignment: CDR1 LNHDA and CDR2 SQIVND (reference sequence). After removal of 1 base from V and 6 bases from J, the junction contained 5 bases not matched to a gene. There are 15 residues in the CDR3. Written as DNA, the CDR3 is TGTGCCAGTAGTATAGCCCAGGGGGCAAGTCAGCCCCAGCATTTT. Amino acids: CASSIAQGASQPQHF.

The CDR3 region has the DNA TGTGCCAGCAGCCGGGACGCCCAATTGGGCGAGCAGTACTTC. Protein: CASSRDAQLGEQYF. The V and J genes are TRBV2 and TRBJ2-7; either TRBD1 or TRBD2 may fit D (5 bases each). The CDR3 has 14 amino acids. V was pared by 6 bases and J by 6 bases, with 18 bases between. From germline, CDR1 is SNHLY and CDR2 FYNNEI.

V gene TRBV7-2 combines with J gene TRBJ2-2; TRBD1 aligns across 9 bases. The CDR3 runs to 16 residues. Germline CDR1 and CDR2: SGHTA and FQGNSA. Unmatched junction bases numbered 9, after V lost 4 bases and J lost 6 bases. The CDR3 DNA is TGTGCCAGCAGCTCCCGGGACAGGGTTTACGCCGGGGAGCTGTTTTTT. Translated, it gives CASSSRDRVYAGELFF. Supplemented by reference TRBV7-2 and TRBJ2-2, the full variable domain reads GAGVSQSPSNKVTEKGKDVELRCDPISGHTALYWYRQSLGQGLEFLIYFQGNSAPDKSGLPSDRFSAERTGGSVSTLTIQRTQQEDSAVYLCASSSRDRVYAGELFFGEGSRLTVL.

The V and J genes are TRBV5-1 and TRBJ1-3; unclear D gene. The CDR3 is 15 residues long. The germline CDR1 and CDR2 sequences are SGHRS and YFSETQ. V dropped 0 bases and J dropped 0 bases, with 7 bases sitting between them. CDR3 bases: TGCGCCAGCAGCTTGGAGGGCAGCTCTGGAAACACCATATATTTT. Encoded protein: CASSLEGSSGNTIYF.

The rearrangement joins TRBV7-8 to TRBJ2-2; D might be TRBD1 or TRBD2, each matching 6 bases. The CDR3 sequence is 15 residues long. Between the trimmed V and J ends, which lost 4 bases and 6 bases, there was a span of 15 bases. Germline V gives CDR1 SGHVS, CDR2 FQNEAQ. The CDR3 DNA sequence: TGTGCCAGCAGCTACCTAGGGGGGAGATCCGGGGAGCTGTTTTTT. It yields the protein CASSYLGGRSGELFF.

This chain links TRBV7-2 with TRBJ1-5; D not resolved. CDR1 is SGHTA and CDR2 is FQGNSA in the germline V gene. V lost 7 bases, J lost 4 bases, and 11 bases lay in between. The CDR3 spans 13 residues. CDR3 sequence: CASTQRDNQPQHF. The DNA of the CDR3 is TGTGCCAGCACCCAAAGGGATAATCAGCCCCAGCATTTT.

V and J are TRBV16 and TRBJ1-1, with 7 bases matching TRBD1. CDR3 length: 15 amino acids. CDR1 is KGHSY and CDR2 is FQNENV in the germline V gene. Trimming at V came to 4 bases and at J to 2 bases, leaving 7 bases not matched to a gene. CDR3: CASSPGAGGNTEAFF. The CDR3 DNA reads as TGTGCCAGCAGCCCTGGGGCAGGGGGAAACACTGAAGCTTTCTTT.

The chain couples TRBV2 to TRBJ1-1, with D unclear. V dropped 4 bases and J dropped 4 bases, with 13 bases sitting between them. The CDR3 sequence is 14 residues long. Germline V gives CDR1 SNHLY, CDR2 FYNNEI. CDR3 amino acids: CASSGSYASTEAFF. CDR3 sequence (DNA): TGTGCCAGCAGTGGCTCATATGCGAGCACTGAAGCTTTCTTT.

This chain joins TRBV14 and TRBJ2-5; 11 nucleotides line up with TRBD1. Germline V gene data show CDR1 as SGHDN and CDR2 as FVKESK. The V gene end was trimmed by 1 base and the J gene end by 5 bases; junction bases not matched to a gene: 6. This CDR3 has 16 amino acids. The CDR3 DNA reads as TGTGCCAGCAGCCAAGTAGGACAGGGGGCGAGGGAGACCCAGTACTTC. Protein sequence: CASSQVGQGARETQYF.

V and J are TRBV5-6 and TRBJ1-6; tentatively, D is TRBD1 (5 bases). Trimming shortened V by 7 bases and J by 9 bases, and 23 bases separated the two germline ends. Germline V CDR1 and CDR2: SGHDT, YYEEEE. The CDR3 loop spans 16 amino acids. The CDR3 DNA reads as TGTGCCAGCGCCTTTACCCTGGGGGGAGGAACTTCACCCCTCCACTTT. It encodes CASAFTLGGGTSPLHF.

The chain uses TRBV11-2 and TRBJ1-5, with TRBD1 identical over 8 bases. J lost 4 bases, V lost 6 bases, and 8 bases had no gene match. The CDR3 has 15 residues. Germline V gene sequence: CDR1 SGHAT, CDR2 FQNNGV. This CDR3 is CASSPGQGQNQPQHF. The CDR3 DNA follows: TGTGCCAGCAGTCCCGGACAGGGCCAGAATCAGCCCCAGCATTTT. Full variable domain (missing parts from reference TRBV11-2 and TRBJ1-5): EAGVAQSPRYKIIEKRQSVAFWCNPISGHATLYWYQQILGQGPKLLIQFQNNGVVDDSQLPKDRFSAERLKGVDSTLKIQPAKLEDSAVYLCASSPGQGQNQPQHFGDGTRLSIL.

This rearrangement joins TRBV19 to TRBJ2-4; no clear D gene. Trimming pared 0 bases from V and 6 bases from J, leaving 12 bases between. The CDR3 consists of 15 residues. CDR1 and CDR2 from the germline V gene are LNHDA and SQIVND (reference sequence). DNA for the CDR3: TGTGCCAGTAGTATAGATCGGGCAACGGCAAACATTCAGTACTTC. It codes for CASSIDRATANIQYF.

The J gene is TRBJ1-2, the V gene TRBV28; possible D gene TRBD1, 6 bases. Germline lookup yields CDR1 MDHEN and CDR2 SYDVKM. The V and J ends lost 3 bases and 3 bases respectively, with 14 bases between them. This CDR3 region has 15 residues. CDR3: CASSFPAGEHYGYTF. The CDR3 bases are TGTGCCAGCAGTTTCCCGGCAGGGGAACACTATGGCTACACCTTC.

The chain links TRBV5-4 to TRBJ1-2, with TRBD1 as a possible D gene (6 bases). The germline V and J ends were trimmed by 4 bases and 5 bases, with 15 bases remaining between them. The germline gives CDR1 SGHNT, CDR2 YYREEE (reference sequence). This CDR3 contains 14 residues. CDR3 DNA: TGTGCCAGCAGCCCCGAGGGGGTACAGTATGGCTACACCTTC. It specifies CASSPEGVQYGYTF.

V gene TRBV20-1 combines with J gene TRBJ2-3; tentative D call: TRBD2 (6 bases). V was trimmed by 7 bases and J by 6 bases, leaving 8 bases between them. The CDR3 loop spans 10 amino acids. Germline lookup yields CDR1 DFQATT and CDR2 SNEGSKA (reference sequence). CDR3 sequence: CSGRADTQYF. The DNA for the CDR3 is TGCAGTGGGAGGGCGGATACGCAGTATTTT.

The chain links TRBV11-2 to TRBJ1-2; tentative D call: TRBD1 (5 bases). Germline assignment: CDR1 SGHAT and CDR2 FQNNGV. The V end lost 5 bases, the J end lost 4 bases, and 14 bases lay between the germline ends. The CDR3 consists of 14 residues. The CDR3 region has the DNA TGTGCCAGCAGCCGGGACGGAGGGACCTATGGCTACACCTTC. The encoded protein is CASSRDGGTYGYTF.

The J gene is TRBJ1-2, the V gene TRBV9; possibly TRBD1 for D (6 bases). Germline CDR1 reads SGDLS; CDR2 reads YYNGEE. The CDR3 is 14 amino acids. V was cut by 5 bases and J by 4 bases, with 15 bases left in between. CDR3 in DNA: TGTGCCAGCAGTACAGGGACGGGGAGCTATGGCTACACCTTC. Translated: CASSTGTGSYGYTF.

The CDR3 region is CAWSAPWTGAQYSNQPQHF. The DNA of the CDR3 is TGTGCCTGGAGTGCCCCCTGGACAGGGGCCCAATATAGCAATCAGCCCCAGCATTTT. This chain uses TRBV30 with TRBJ1-5; TRBD1 matches 9 bases. The CDR3 is made up of 19 amino acids. Unmatched junction bases numbered 13, after V lost 1 base and J lost 0 bases. Germline V gene lookup returns CDR1 GTSNPN and CDR2 SVGIG (reference sequence).

The chain is built from TRBV27 and TRBJ2-3; 16 nucleotides agree with TRBD2. CDR1 and CDR2 (germline): MNHEY, SMNVEV (reference sequence). Trimming at V came to 2 bases and at J to 4 bases, leaving 18 bases not matched to a gene. This CDR3 has 22 amino acids. Here the CDR3 DNA reads TGTGCCAGCAGTTTAAGAGGTCGCGTCGGGACTAGCGGGGGGGAGAGATCAGATACGCAGTATTTT. Its translation is CASSLRGRVGTSGGERSDTQYF.

V and J are TRBV11-2 and TRBJ1-4; D unclear. The CDR3 extends over 14 amino acids. Germline V gene sequence: CDR1 SGHAT, CDR2 FQNNGV. V lost 6 bases and J lost 10, with 18 bases in between. The CDR3 loop reads CASRTSGASGKLFF. The DNA for the CDR3 is TGTGCCAGCAGGACCTCGGGAGCCTCTGGAAAACTGTTTTTT. The complete variable domain, with remaining parts taken from reference TRBV11-2 and TRBJ1-4, reads EAGVAQSPRYKIIEKRQSVAFWCNPISGHATLYWYQQILGQGPKLLIQFQNNGVVDDSQLPKDRFSAERLKGVDSTLKIQPAKLEDSAVYLCASRTSGASGKLFFGSGTQLSVL.

V gene TRBV5-6 combines with J gene TRBJ2-1; D possibly corresponds to TRBD2 (5 bases). The V and J ends lost 0 bases and 7 bases respectively, with 11 bases between them. The CDR3 is 14 residues long. Per the germline V gene, CDR1 is SGHDT and CDR2 is YYEEEE. The CDR3 DNA reads as TGTGCCAGCAGCTTGGTGCTAGCAGAGAATGAGCAGTTCTTC. Protein: CASSLVLAENEQFF. Filled out from reference TRBV5-6 and TRBJ2-1, the complete variable domain reads DAGVTQSPTHLIKTRGQQVTLRCSPKSGHDTVSWYQQALGQGPQFIFQYYEEEERQRGNFPDRFSGHQFPNYSSELNVNALLLGDSALYLCASSLVLAENEQFFGPGTRLTVL.

The rearrangement joins TRBV5-4 to TRBJ1-1; D is possibly TRBD1 (6 bases). With 4 bases removed from V and 2 bases from J, the gap between germline ends came to 12 bases. Per germline, CDR1 SGHNT and CDR2 YYREEE (reference sequence). The CDR3 length is 14 residues. The DNA of the CDR3 is TGTGCCAGCAGCCCGACAGGAGTAAACACTGAAGCTTTCTTT. It translates to CASSPTGVNTEAFF.